This TCR beta chain was captured by sequencing in a study of T-cell reconstitution after alpha-beta-depleted transplantation in children. The CDR3 is 17 amino acids. V was pared by 5 bases and J by 0 bases, with 10 bases of the junction left unmatched. Germline assignment: CDR1 MDHEN and CDR2 SYDVKM. For TCRbeta, the library was prepared with unique molecular identifiers. TCRdb recomputed calls from the PCR reads with MiXCR, one row per CDR3 protein. This table holds 200,000 to 250,000 distinct CDR3 sequences, approximately 9.8% found once. This clonotype came up many times. The clonotype comes from a human donor who donated a stem cell graft to a child with SCID. The chain recombines TRBV28 with TRBJ1-3; 7 bases are a match to TRBD1. The material was PBMCs from the stem cell graft donor, obtained from the stem cell graft. The CDR3 coding sequence is TGTGCCAGCAGTCCGCCGGACAGGCCTTACTCTGGAAACACCATATATTTT. It encodes CASSPPDRPYSGNTIYF.